Here is one T cell receptor (beta chain) with its context. This record belongs to a study of T cell clones after liver transplantation. Trimming removed 6 bases at V and 10 bases at J, with 22 bases between. From germline, CDR1 is MNHEY and CDR2 SVGAGI. This CDR3 is 15 amino acids long. Sequencing was performed with immunoSEQ multiplex PCR; in TCRdb, only in-frame clones are kept and a portion is missing. The table shows nearly 55,000 clones, with roughly 80% occurring only once. The chain links TRBV6-5 to TRBJ2-1; D call uncertain. This TCR was sampled from a human donor who received a liver transplant. Material: CD4+ T cells from blood, obtained before liver transplant. In DNA form, the CDR3 reads TGTGCCAGCAGCCTGAGAAGTTATTCTGTAAAGGAGCAGTTCTTC. Translated, it gives CASSLRSYSVKEQFF.